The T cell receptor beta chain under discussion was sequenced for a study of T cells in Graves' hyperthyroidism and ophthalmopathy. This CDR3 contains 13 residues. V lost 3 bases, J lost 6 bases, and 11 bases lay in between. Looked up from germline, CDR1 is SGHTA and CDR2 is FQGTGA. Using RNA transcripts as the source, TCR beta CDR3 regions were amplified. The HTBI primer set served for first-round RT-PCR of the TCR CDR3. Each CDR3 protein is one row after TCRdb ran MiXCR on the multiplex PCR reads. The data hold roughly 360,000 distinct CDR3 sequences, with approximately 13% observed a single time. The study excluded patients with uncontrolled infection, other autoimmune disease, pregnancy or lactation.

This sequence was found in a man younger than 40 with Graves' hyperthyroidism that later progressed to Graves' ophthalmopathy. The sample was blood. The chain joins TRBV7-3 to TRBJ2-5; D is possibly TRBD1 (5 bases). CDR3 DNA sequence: TGTGCCAGCAGCTTCCCCAGGGTGCAGACCCAGTACTTC. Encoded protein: CASSFPRVQTQYF.